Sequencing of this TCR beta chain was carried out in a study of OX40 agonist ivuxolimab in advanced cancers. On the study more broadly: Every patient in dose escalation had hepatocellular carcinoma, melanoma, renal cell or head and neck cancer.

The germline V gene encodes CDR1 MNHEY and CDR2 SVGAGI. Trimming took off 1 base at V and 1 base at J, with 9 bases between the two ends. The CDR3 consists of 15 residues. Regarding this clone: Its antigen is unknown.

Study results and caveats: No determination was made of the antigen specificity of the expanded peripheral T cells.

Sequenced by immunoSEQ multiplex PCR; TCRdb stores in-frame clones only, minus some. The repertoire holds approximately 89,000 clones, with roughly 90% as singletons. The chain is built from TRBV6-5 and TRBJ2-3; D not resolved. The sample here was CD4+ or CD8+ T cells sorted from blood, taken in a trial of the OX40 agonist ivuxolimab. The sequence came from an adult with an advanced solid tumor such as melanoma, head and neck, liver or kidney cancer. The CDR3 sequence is CASSYLGSRTDTQYF. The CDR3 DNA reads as TGTGCCAGCAGTTACTTAGGCAGCCGCACAGATACGCAGTATTTT.